These 25 T cell receptor beta chains came from one sample sequenced in a study of molecular identifiers for immune sequencing clone quantification listed by TCRdb under 2018. Receptor libraries were prepared by PCR. Sequencing was carried out with a NextSeq 500. The public reads were reprocessed in TCRdb via fastp at Q25 and MiXCR, keeping in-frame beta chains. Rows with a matching CDR3 protein are joined into one entry that keeps the most common DNA and genes. The sample profile shows approximately 500,000 distinct CDR3 sequences; around 23% of them were found once. Clones ranked in the top ten supply 0.7% to 0.9% of the sample. The sequenced sample was naive CD8+ T cells from blood, with Jurkat cell RNA spiked in. The intended sense of this specimen's cell subset or site label: FACS-sorted CD8+CD4-CCR7+CD45RA+ naive T cells. The receptors derive from a human donor in good health. Some libraries in this study had Jurkat cell RNA spiked in.

This clonotype was seen a handful of times. The CDR3 region has the DNA TGTGCCAGCAGTTACTCGAGAGGACCGCCCGTGGAGACCCAGTACTTC. Protein product: CASSYSRGPPVETQYF. This rearrangement joins TRBV6-5 to TRBJ2-5; no definite D call. Germline V gives CDR1 MNHEY, CDR2 SVGAGI. The CDR3 totals 16 residues. V was pared by 0 bases and J by 5 bases, with 16 bases between.

In regard to this clonotype: A read error may produce the germline difference seen at one junction end. The chain is built from TRBV12-3 or TRBV12-4 and TRBJ2-7; no reliable D call. The CDR3 consists of 13 residues. CDR3 protein: CASSYSYSHSTNF. The CDR3 coding sequence is TGTGCCAGCAGCTATTCGTATTCCCACTCAACGAACTTC.

As for this clonotype: Its ends do not fully match the called genes, so a read error is possible. Written as DNA, the CDR3 is TGTGCCAGCAGCCCCCAGGGTAACGCCTTC. It codes for CASSPQGNAF. This chain uses TRBV7-9 with TRBJ1-2, with D tentatively TRBD1 (5 bases). The CDR3 length is 10 residues. Germline lookup yields CDR1 SEHNR and CDR2 FQNEAQ (reference sequence).

This clonotype has ten or more counts. The chain has TRBV7-9 and TRBJ2-3; D remains ambiguous. V dropped 2 bases and J dropped 1 base, with 7 bases sitting between them. The CDR3 is made up of 14 amino acids. From germline, CDR1 is SEHNR and CDR2 FQNEAQ (reference sequence). CDR3 DNA: TGTGCCAGCAGCTTACAGGACGGCACAGATACGCAGTATTTT. This translates into CASSLQDGTDTQYF.

In its sample, this clonotype was seen many times. The chain is built from TRBV20-1 and TRBJ2-4; D perhaps matches TRBD1 (5 bases). This CDR3 comprises 12 residues. V lost 0 bases and J lost 8, with 8 bases in between. From germline, CDR1 is DFQATT and CDR2 SNEGSKA (reference sequence). The CDR3 protein is CSARDQGYIQYF. The CDR3 DNA sequence: TGCAGTGCTAGAGATCAGGGTTACATTCAGTACTTC.

This clonotype came up a few times. The rearrangement links TRBV27 to TRBJ2-3; D is perhaps TRBD2 (5 bases). The germline CDR1 and CDR2 sequences are MNHEY and SMNVEV (reference sequence). This CDR3 region has 16 residues. Trimming cost V 5 bases and J 0 bases, with 15 bases left between them. The CDR3 DNA follows: TGTGCCAGCAGTCTATTGACTACTCTTAGCACAGATACGCAGTATTTT. Translation gives CASSLLTTLSTDTQYF.

The rearrangement links TRBV3-1 to TRBJ1-2, with D hard to call. The CDR3 is 14 residues long. In germline, CDR1 is LGHDT, CDR2 YNNKEL (reference sequence). V gave up 1 base and J gave up 3 bases, with 9 bases separating them. In DNA, the CDR3 is TGTGCCAGCAGCCAAGGGGCAGGATACTATGGCTACACCTTC. It translates to CASSQGAGYYGYTF.

In this sample, this clonotype turned up many times. The chain joins TRBV29-1 to TRBJ1-1; 9 bases are shared with TRBD1. Germline V CDR1 and CDR2: SQVTM, ANQGSEA. Losses at the gene ends were 1 base for V and 5 bases for J; bases not matched to a gene: 8. The CDR3 is 15 amino acids. The CDR3 is CSVEGTGALGTEAFF. The CDR3 nucleotides read TGCAGCGTTGAAGGGACAGGGGCCCTGGGAACTGAAGCTTTCTTT.

This CDR3 is CASRPSPGANEKLFF. CDR3 in DNA: TGTGCCAGCCGTCCATCGCCAGGGGCTAATGAAAAACTGTTTTTT. The V gene is TRBV28, the J gene TRBJ1-4; a weak D match, TRBD1 (6 bases). Germline CDR1 MDHEN, CDR2 SYDVKM. V lost 8 bases to trimming and J lost 3 bases, with 16 bases between them. CDR3 length: 15 residues.

This clonotype was seen a handful of times. V and J are TRBV27 and TRBJ1-1; D remains ambiguous. The CDR3 has 14 residues. The germline V gene has CDR1 MNHEY and CDR2 SMNVEV (reference sequence). The V and J ends lost 1 base and 6 bases respectively, with 12 bases between them. The CDR3 bases are TGTGCCAGCAGTTTATGGTCTGGAGGGCCTGAAGCTTTCTTT. Its protein is CASSLWSGGPEAFF.

This clonotype was seen more than once but under ten times. A much more abundant neighbour one base away suggests this may be a read error. The rearrangement links TRBV7-6 to TRBJ1-4, with D tentatively TRBD1 (5 bases). The CDR3 has 14 residues. CDR1 and CDR2 (germline): SGHVS, FNYEAQ. The CDR3 loop is CASSPLTVPERLFF. CDR3 coding DNA: TGTGCCAGCAGCCCATTGACAGTCCCCGAAAGACTGTTTTTT. Full variable domain (rest looked up from reference TRBV7-6 and TRBJ1-4): GAGVSQSPRYKVTKRGQDVALRCDPISGHVSLYWYRQALGQGPEFLTYFNYEAQQDKSGLPNDRFSAERPEGSISTLTIQRTEQRDSAMYRCASSPLTVPERLFFGSGTQLSVL.

Regarding this clonotype: At one boundary the junction diverges from the germline segment, which might be a read error. This chain links TRBV18 with TRBJ2-7; D is possibly TRBD1 or TRBD2 (5 bases each). Germline CDR1 reads KGHSH; CDR2 reads LQKENI. This CDR3 contains 14 residues. The DNA of the CDR3 is TGTGCCAGCTCACCACGGGACGGTACCTACAAGCAGTACTTC. Protein product: CASSPRDGTYKQYF.

This clonotype was recorded a few times. The chain employs TRBV14 and TRBJ2-7; 9 bases match TRBD1. CDR1 SGHDN and CDR2 FVKESK come from the germline V gene. The CDR3 is 16 residues long. V lost 4 bases to trimming and J lost 7 bases; unmatched junction nucleotides: 14. CDR3 nucleotide sequence: TGTGCCAGCAGCCCAGGGCACCGGACAGGGGTCTTTGAGCAGTACTTC. Translated, it gives CASSPGHRTGVFEQYF.

This clonotype was found many times. V and J are TRBV4-1 and TRBJ1-5; 8 bases are shared with TRBD1. Trimming removed 3 bases from V and 5 bases from J; junction bases left unmatched: 6. In germline, CDR1 is MGHRA, CDR2 YSYEKL. The CDR3 has 15 amino acids. CDR3 sequence (DNA): TGCGCCAGCAGCCAGCCCGGACAGGGAGATCAGCCCCAGCATTTT. This codes for CASSQPGQGDQPQHF.

A few counts support this clonotype. This chain uses TRBV4-1 with TRBJ2-6; D not resolved. The V end was cut by 1 base, the J end by 4 bases, with 14 bases between. CDR3 length: 17 amino acids. The germline gives CDR1 MGHRA, CDR2 YSYEKL. The CDR3 region is CASSQVAGQAGANVLTF. The CDR3 coding sequence is TGCGCCAGCAGCCAAGTCGCTGGGCAGGCCGGGGCCAACGTCCTGACTTTC.

V gene TRBV4-3 combines with J gene TRBJ2-7, with D perhaps TRBD2 (5 bases). Germline-derived CDR1 and CDR2 are LGHNA and YSLEER. Trimming pared 0 bases from V and 2 bases from J, leaving 11 bases between. The CDR3 consists of 15 residues. CDR3 amino acids: CASSQDRSGPYEQYF. The CDR3 coding sequence is TGCGCCAGCAGCCAAGACCGGAGCGGCCCCTACGAGCAGTACTTC.

This clonotype was counted a few times. The chain links TRBV3-1 to TRBJ1-6, with 10 bases aligning to TRBD1. CDR3 length: 16 amino acids. V was pared by 5 bases and J by 3 bases, with 4 bases of the junction left unmatched. Germline CDR1 is LGHDT and CDR2 is YNNKEL (reference sequence). The DNA for the CDR3 is TGTGCCAGCAGCGGACAGGGGGATCGCTATAATTCACCCCTCCACTTT. It yields the protein CASSGQGDRYNSPLHF.

This clonotype was counted only a few times. The J gene is TRBJ1-1, the V gene TRBV28; D call uncertain. Germline CDR1 is MDHEN and CDR2 is SYDVKM. CDR3 length: 14 residues. The germline V and J ends were trimmed by 3 bases and 1 base, with 9 bases remaining between them. The CDR3 DNA follows: TGTGCCAGCAGTTTCTTCTTAACGAACACTGAAGCTTTCTTT. Translation: CASSFFLTNTEAFF.

About this clonotype itself: A much larger clone sits a single nucleotide away, making a read error possible. The V call is TRBV29-1, the J call TRBJ2-7; D possibly corresponds to TRBD2 (6 bases). The ends were cut back, 1 base at V and 5 bases at J, with 15 bases in the middle. The CDR3 sequence is 14 residues long. CDR1 and CDR2 from the germline V gene are SQVTM and ANQGSEA. As DNA, the CDR3 is TGCAGCGTTGAAGCTATGGAGGGCCCGAACGAGCAGTACTTC. It is translated as CSVEAMEGPNEQYF.

The table lists this clonotype with many counts. The chain joins TRBV29-1 to TRBJ2-3, with D tentatively TRBD1 (6 bases). Trimming took off 7 bases at V and 0 bases at J, with 11 bases between the two ends. The CDR3 length is 13 residues. CDR1 is SQVTM, CDR2 ANQGSEA, per germline. CDR3 sequence: CSAHRESTDTQYF. As DNA, the CDR3 is TGCAGCGCCCACAGGGAAAGCACAGATACGCAGTATTTT.

This clonotype occurred many times. The rearrangement links TRBV27 to TRBJ2-7; unclear D gene. V was cut by 2 bases and J by 4 bases, with 21 bases left in between. The CDR3 consists of 17 residues. Per germline, CDR1 MNHEY and CDR2 SMNVEV (reference sequence). CDR3 bases: TGTGCCAGCAGTTTACTCTCGGCCGACGGTAACCCTTACGAGCAGTACTTC. Its translation: CASSLLSADGNPYEQYF.

This chain uses TRBV4-1 with TRBJ2-3, with TRBD1 identical over 8 bases. Germline CDR1 reads MGHRA; CDR2 reads YSYEKL. The ends lost 3 bases at V and 4 bases at J; junction bases unmatched: 15. The length of the CDR3 is 18 residues. This CDR3 is CASSHLKLLRGQADTQYF. CDR3 DNA: TGCGCCAGCAGCCATCTAAAACTTCTCAGGGGGCAAGCAGATACGCAGTATTTT.

This clonotype was observed at least ten times. This sequence joins TRBV6-6 and TRBJ2-3, with 10 nucleotides matching TRBD2. CDR1 is MNHNY and CDR2 is SVGAGI in the germline V gene (reference sequence). Trimming cost V 3 bases and J 2 bases; bases outside gene matches: 5. The CDR3 covers 16 residues. In DNA form, the CDR3 reads TGTGCCAGCAGTTATATCCTAGCGGGGGCCACAGATACGCAGTATTTT. As protein: CASSYILAGATDTQYF.

The chain couples TRBV7-9 to TRBJ2-1; D uncertain. The germline gives CDR1 SEHNR, CDR2 FQNEAQ (reference sequence). The CDR3 runs to 12 residues. Trimming left V 7 bases short and J 12 bases short, with 16 bases between. The CDR3 protein is CASTIAIPGQFF. DNA for the CDR3: TGTGCCAGCACCATCGCTATCCCTGGGCAGTTCTTC.

This clonotype was seen repeatedly, ten times or more. The rearrangement links TRBV27 to TRBJ2-7; 9 bases align to TRBD1. The CDR3 runs 13 residues. The V segment lost 7 bases and the J segment 3 bases; nucleotides outside the gene matches: 4. The V gene's germline CDR1 is MNHEY and CDR2 SMNVEV (reference sequence). The CDR3 protein is CASTGTGSYEQYF. The CDR3 DNA reads as TGTGCCAGCACCGGGACAGGGAGCTACGAGCAGTACTTC.